The next 21 T cell receptor beta chains were all read from a single sample in a study of synovial regulatory T cells in juvenile arthritis. The table came from immunoSEQ multiplex PCR; TCRdb's copy has only in-frame clones and leaves some out. The data show 9,000 to 10,000 clones, and the top ten clones hold around 1.1%. The material sequenced was Treg cells from blood. As to subset: remaining (HLA-DR-negative) circulating blood Treg cells. The receptors stem from a donor younger than 30 with juvenile idiopathic arthritis.

The chain couples TRBV21-1 to TRBJ1-5; TCRdb's D gene call, TRBD1, goes unchecked for lack of DNA. TRBV21-1 is annotated as a pseudogene. CDR3 size: 17 residues. DNA was not recorded. The CDR3 reads CASSKGAQGSLGQPQHF.

The CDR3 loop reads CASTPQANTEAFF. This chain connects TRBV28 to TRBJ1-1; TCRdb proposes TRBD1, but this gene call is untestable without DNA. This CDR3 region has 13 residues. Only the protein is on record. The germline gives CDR1 MDHEN, CDR2 SYDVKM.

This chain uses TRBV6-1 with TRBJ1-2. CDR1 is MNHNS and CDR2 is SASEGT in the germline V gene. This CDR3 contains 14 residues. The entry carries no DNA sequence. This chain's CDR3 is CASSPRVGNYGYTF.

This chain's CDR3 is CASSPVGIYGTEAFF. J is TRBJ1-1 and V is TRBV5-1. Germline loops: CDR1 SGHRS, CDR2 YFSETQ. This CDR3 is built from 15 residues. No coding sequence is recorded.

The chain recombines TRBV27 with TRBJ2-7. The germline gives CDR1 MNHEY, CDR2 SMNVEV (reference sequence). The CDR3 spans 14 residues. Only the protein is available. This chain's CDR3 is CASSFWQTSYEQYF.

The chain employs TRBV7-9 and TRBJ1-2. In germline, CDR1 is SEHNR, CDR2 FQNEAQ (reference sequence). The CDR3 loop spans 8 amino acids. No DNA appears here. The CDR3: CAVGGGTF.

J is TRBJ2-2 and V is TRBV19; TCRdb designates TRBD1, a call that cannot be tested without DNA. This CDR3 has 16 residues. No DNA sequence is on record. The germline CDR1 and CDR2 sequences are LNHDA and SQIVND (reference sequence). CDR3 region: CASSIYFGQGTGELFF.

The rearrangement joins TRBV7-9 to TRBJ2-6; without DNA, the TCRdb call of TRBD1 cannot be checked. Germline-derived CDR1 and CDR2 are SEHNR and FQNEAQ (reference sequence). CDR3 length: 19 residues. The DNA is not on file. CDR3 residues: CASSLEGWDRFKGANVLTF.

This clone is labeled medium-sized (0.01 to 0.1%) based on frequency. The chain uses TRBV4-1 and TRBJ2-1; TCRdb outputs TRBD2, but without DNA this stays unchecked. Germline V gene lookup returns CDR1 MGHRA and CDR2 YSYEKL. The CDR3 runs 15 residues. Only the protein sequence is given. CDR3: CASSRGPSEYNEQFF.

The rearrangement joins TRBV4-1 to TRBJ2-7; absent DNA, TCRdb's TRBD2 call cannot be checked. From germline, CDR1 is MGHRA and CDR2 YSYEKL. The CDR3 is 17 residues long. DNA was not recorded. CDR3 sequence reads: CASSRTFLAGEAYEQYF.

CDR3 amino acids: CASKEGTRDYEQYF. This chain uses TRBV28 with TRBJ2-7; TCRdb's D call of TRBD2 is untestable without DNA. The germline gives CDR1 MDHEN, CDR2 SYDVKM. The CDR3 is made up of 14 amino acids. No DNA is given.

The gene calls are TRBV28 and TRBJ2-7; TCRdb indicates TRBD1, and absent DNA this call remains unverified. This CDR3 contains 13 residues. Only the protein is available. Germline CDR1 is MDHEN and CDR2 is SYDVKM. CDR3 sequence: CAATGTGSYEQYF.

Judged by frequency, this clone is medium-sized. V usage is TRBV19 and J usage is TRBJ2-6; TCRdb's D gene call, TRBD2, goes unchecked for lack of DNA. From germline, CDR1 is LNHDA and CDR2 SQIVND (reference sequence). The CDR3 loop spans 15 amino acids. No DNA is given. CDR3: CASSIRGSGANVLTF. The whole variable domain, remainder taken from reference TRBV19 and TRBJ2-6, is DGGITQSPKYLFRKEGQNVTLSCEQNLNHDAMYWYRQDPGQGLRLIYYSQIVNDFQKGDIAEGYSVSREKKESFPLTVTSAQKNPTAFYLCASSIRGSGANVLTFGAGSRLTVL.

This chain connects TRBV5-6 to TRBJ2-7; checking the TCRdb D call of TRBD1 is not possible without DNA. CDR1 is SGHDT, CDR2 YYEEEE, per germline. The CDR3 contains 15 residues. The DNA is unrecorded. This CDR3 reads CASSVTGQGAYEQYF.

The chain links TRBV28 to TRBJ2-7. The CDR3 has 14 amino acids. No DNA accompanies this entry. Germline V gene lookup returns CDR1 MDHEN and CDR2 SYDVKM. The chain's CDR3 is CASSSGRITYEQYF.

According to its frequency, this clone is medium-sized. The chain recombines TRBV6-1 with TRBJ2-7; absent DNA, TCRdb's TRBD1 call cannot be checked. CDR3 length: 15 amino acids. DNA for this receptor is not on file. Germline lookup yields CDR1 MNHNS and CDR2 SASEGT. The CDR3: CASSEQGQISYEQYF.

The chain couples TRBV5-1 to TRBJ1-1; as DNA is missing, the TRBD1 call by TCRdb cannot be tested. The CDR3 sequence is 16 residues long. This entry has no DNA. Looked up from germline, CDR1 is SGHRS and CDR2 is YFSETQ. This CDR3 is CASSKGQGLMNTEAFF.

This sequence joins TRBV14 and TRBJ1-1; the D call of TRBD1 rests on TCRdb alone, since no DNA is present to check it. From germline, CDR1 is SGHDN and CDR2 FVKESK. This CDR3 comprises 12 residues. There is no recorded DNA. CDR3 loop: CASTAGGSGTFF. The variable domain in full, with the rest retrieved from reference TRBV14 and TRBJ1-1, is EAGVTQFPSHSVIEKGQTVTLRCDPISGHDNLYWYRRVMGKEIKFLLHFVKESKQDESGMPNNRFLAERTGGTYSTLKVQPAELEDSGVYFCASTAGGSGTFFGQGTRLTVV.

The chain recombines TRBV7-9 with TRBJ1-4. The CDR3 length is 14 residues. No DNA sequence was recorded. Germline V lookup: CDR1 SEHNR, CDR2 FQNEAQ (reference sequence). The CDR3 region is CASSFGARSEKLFF.

The V and J genes are TRBV19 and TRBJ1-4. The CDR3 is 14 residues long. No DNA sequence is on record. CDR1 is LNHDA and CDR2 is SQIVND in the germline V gene (reference sequence). The CDR3 region is CASRTGSTNEKLFF.

This rearrangement joins TRBV5-1 to TRBJ2-7. Germline lookup yields CDR1 SGHRS and CDR2 YFSETQ. The CDR3 consists of 13 residues. Only the protein is on record. The CDR3: CASSLTVSGEQYF.